This TCR beta chain was recorded in a study of T cell responses to AZD1222 COVID-19 vaccine. TCRdb's copy holds only in-frame clones and misses some; the assay was immunoSEQ multiplex PCR. This sample has about 110,000 clones, with around 87% found just once. Broader study findings: Clonal diversity may have been underestimated in mostly white British donors.

A note on this clone: As yet, its antigen is unknown.

The specimen comprised peripheral blood, sampled 28 days after the second AZD1222 dose. The receptor was isolated from an adult who received the AZD1222 COVID-19 vaccine.

Here the CDR3 DNA reads TGCGCCAGCAGCTTGCTTAGCGGGAGACTCAATGAGCAGTTCTTC. Residues: CASSLLSGRLNEQFF. The J gene is TRBJ2-1, the V gene TRBV5-1, with TRBD2 matching over 9 bases. CDR3 length: 15 residues. The germline V gene has CDR1 SGHRS and CDR2 YFSETQ. The junction had 5 bases not matched to a gene; V was cut back by 1 base and J by 6 bases. Together with reference TRBV5-1 and TRBJ2-1, the CDR3 gives the full variable domain: KAGVTQTPRYLIKTRGQQVTLSCSPISGHRSVSWYQQTPGQGLQFLFEYFSETQRNKGNFPGRFSGRQFSNSRSEMNVSTLELGDSALYLCASSLLSGRLNEQFFGPGTRLTVL.